What follows are 30 T cell receptor beta chains derived from one specimen sequenced in a study of cytomegalovirus exposure and HLA in healthy donors. Assay: immunoSEQ multiplex PCR; the TCRdb copy retains only in-frame clones and omits some. The profile shows 130,000 to 150,000 clones, roughly nine tenths of them singletons. Source material: PBMCs. Source of these receptors: a man between 18 and 29 years old in good health and CMV-seronegative.

The chain employs TRBV5-1 and TRBJ2-7, with TRBD1 matching over 8 bases. This CDR3 contains 13 residues. The V gene's germline CDR1 is SGHRS and CDR2 YFSETQ. The J segment lost 4 bases and the V segment lost 4 bases, leaving 4 bases of the junction unmatched. The CDR3 region is CASSPDRDYEQYF. In DNA form, the CDR3 reads TGCGCCAGCAGCCCGGACAGGGATTACGAGCAGTACTTC.

This clone was found once. The J gene is TRBJ1-4, the V gene TRBV7-2; TRBD1 agrees at 8 bases. Trimming removed 5 bases from V and 7 bases from J; junction bases left unmatched: 6. This CDR3 spans 14 amino acids. The germline V gene has CDR1 SGHTA and CDR2 FQGNSA. CDR3 bases: TGTGCCAGCAGCCCTGGACAGGGCCGTGAAAAACTGTTTTTT. Its protein product is CASSPGQGREKLFF.

V is TRBV11-3 and J is TRBJ2-7; D is perhaps TRBD2 (5 bases). CDR1 is SGHNT and CDR2 is YENEEA in the germline V gene. Trimming took 1 base from V and 3 from J, leaving 10 bases between them. The CDR3 covers 14 residues. CDR3 loop: CASSLGGSGYEQYF. The CDR3 DNA reads TGTGCCAGCAGCTTAGGTGGGAGTGGCTACGAGCAGTACTTC.

In its sample, this clone was seen once. This rearrangement joins TRBV7-9 to TRBJ2-1; 9 nucleotides align to TRBD2. Germline assignment: CDR1 SEHNR and CDR2 FQNEAQ (reference sequence). This CDR3 has 15 residues. V shed 5 bases and J 5 bases; nucleotides not matched to a gene: 7. The DNA of the CDR3 is TGTGCCAGCAGCCTCAGGACTAGCGCCCACAATGAGCAGTTCTTC. This encodes CASSLRTSAHNEQFF.

The chain combines TRBV27 with TRBJ2-3, with TRBD2 identical over 11 bases. The CDR3 has 19 residues. In germline, CDR1 is MNHEY, CDR2 SMNVEV (reference sequence). Trimming cost V 3 bases and J 2 bases; bases outside gene matches: 13. The CDR3 region has the DNA TGTGCCAGCAGTTTTTTAGCGGGAGGGCCTCATGGCTACACAGATACGCAGTATTTT. This codes for CASSFLAGGPHGYTDTQYF.

The chain uses TRBV5-1 and TRBJ2-7; 10 bases fit TRBD1. V gave up 0 bases and J gave up 3 bases; unmatched junction bases: 21. This CDR3 comprises 21 residues. Germline-derived CDR1 and CDR2 are SGHRS and YFSETQ. CDR3: CASSLGFGMGQGYLGIYEQYF. In nucleotides, the CDR3 is TGCGCCAGCAGCTTGGGATTCGGTATGGGACAGGGGTACCTCGGAATCTACGAGCAGTACTTC.

The V and J genes are TRBV4-1 and TRBJ1-5; D might be TRBD1 (6 bases). The CDR3 has 18 amino acids. Germline CDR1 MGHRA, CDR2 YSYEKL. Trimming pared 0 bases from V and 2 bases from J, leaving 17 bases between. The CDR3 bases are TGCGCCAGCAGCCAAGACAGAAAGGGGGTTCGAGGCAATCAGCCCCAGCATTTT. The encoded protein is CASSQDRKGVRGNQPQHF.

V is TRBV18 and J is TRBJ1-1; D gene uncertain. The CDR3 is 13 amino acids. Germline-derived CDR1 and CDR2 are KGHSH and LQKENI. V lost 2 bases to trimming and J lost 1 base, with 5 bases between them. CDR3 DNA: TGTGCCAGCTCACCAGGAGGGAACACTGAAGCTTTCTTT. Residues: CASSPGGNTEAFF.

The V call is TRBV14, the J call TRBJ2-6, with D perhaps matching TRBD2 (6 bases). Per the germline V gene, CDR1 is SGHDN and CDR2 is FVKESK. This CDR3 contains 16 residues. With 8 bases removed from V and 4 bases from J, the gap between germline ends came to 18 bases. CDR3 DNA: TGTGCCAGCCTTAGAACGGGAGAGTCCGGGGCCAACGTCCTGACTTTC. Residues: CASLRTGESGANVLTF.

The V gene is TRBV27, the J gene TRBJ1-5, with 10 bases matching TRBD1. J was trimmed by 2 bases and V by 1 base; bases with no gene match: 8. The germline CDR1 and CDR2 sequences are MNHEY and SMNVEV (reference sequence). There are 18 residues in the CDR3. For the CDR3, the DNA is TGTGCCAGCAGTTTATGGGACAGGGGCGTAGGTGGCAATCAGCCCCAGCATTTT. It is translated as CASSLWDRGVGGNQPQHF.

This chain uses TRBV27 with TRBJ1-5, with a tentative D call TRBD1 (6 bases). CDR1 and CDR2 (germline): MNHEY, SMNVEV (reference sequence). Trimming pared 2 bases from V and 0 bases from J, leaving 8 bases between. CDR3 size: 15 residues. The DNA of the CDR3 is TGTGCCAGCAGTTTAGGACAGCCTAGCAATCAGCCCCAGCATTTT. Translation gives CASSLGQPSNQPQHF.

This chain uses TRBV5-6 with TRBJ1-2; D gene uncertain. This CDR3 contains 16 residues. Germline assignment: CDR1 SGHDT and CDR2 YYEEEE. V was shortened by 0 bases and J by 4 bases, with 16 bases between the two germline ends. For the CDR3, the DNA is TGTGCCAGCAGCTTGGTGCTTTTACCCACGGGCTATGGCTACACCTTC. Translation gives CASSLVLLPTGYGYTF. The whole variable domain, filled in from reference TRBV5-6 and TRBJ1-2, reads DAGVTQSPTHLIKTRGQQVTLRCSPKSGHDTVSWYQQALGQGPQFIFQYYEEEERQRGNFPDRFSGHQFPNYSSELNVNALLLGDSALYLCASSLVLLPTGYGYTFGSGTRLTVV.

This chain links TRBV6-1 with TRBJ2-7, with a weak D call TRBD2 (6 bases). The CDR3 is 14 residues long. Deletions cut 6 bases from V and 0 bases from J, with 12 bases between. CDR1 and CDR2 from the germline V gene are MNHNS and SASEGT. DNA for the CDR3: TGTGCCAGCAGGCCCACCGGGAGCTCCTACGAGCAGTACTTC. It encodes CASRPTGSSYEQYF.

The table lists this clone with a count of one. The gene calls are TRBV5-1 and TRBJ2-3; 11 positions match TRBD2. The germline V gene encodes CDR1 SGHRS and CDR2 YFSETQ. The CDR3 runs to 14 residues. V shed 0 bases, J shed 6 bases, and the junction held 0 bases outside the gene matches. The CDR3 DNA reads TGCGCCAGCAGCTTGGGGACTAGCGGGGATACGCAGTATTTT. Its translation is CASSLGTSGDTQYF. Full variable domain (rest looked up from reference TRBV5-1 and TRBJ2-3): KAGVTQTPRYLIKTRGQQVTLSCSPISGHRSVSWYQQTPGQGLQFLFEYFSETQRNKGNFPGRFSGRQFSNSRSEMNVSTLELGDSALYLCASSLGTSGDTQYFGPGTRLTVL.

The rearrangement joins TRBV30 to TRBJ2-3, with 7 bases that match TRBD2. The junction had 2 bases not matched to a gene; V was cut back by 4 bases and J by 1 base. Per the germline V gene, CDR1 is GTSNPN and CDR2 is SVGIG (reference sequence). The CDR3 spans 13 residues. The CDR3 region has the DNA TGTGCCTGGACTAGCGGAGGCACAGATACGCAGTATTTT. Protein: CAWTSGGTDTQYF.

The V gene is TRBV19, the J gene TRBJ2-7, with 7 positions matching TRBD1. Trimming at V came to 6 bases and at J to 2 bases, leaving 22 bases not matched to a gene. This CDR3 is 19 amino acids long. Germline lookup yields CDR1 LNHDA and CDR2 SQIVND (reference sequence). The CDR3 nucleotides are TGTGCCAGTAGCCCATTTTCAGGGGGATCGGGCTCTGTTACCTACGAGCAGTACTTC. The encoded protein is CASSPFSGGSGSVTYEQYF.

The V call is TRBV5-1, the J call TRBJ2-7, with 10 bases aligning to TRBD1. Germline V CDR1 and CDR2: SGHRS, YFSETQ. V was clipped by 4 bases and J by 1 base; unmatched bases: 5. The CDR3 has 15 residues. The DNA of the CDR3 is TGCGCCAGCAGCGTTGGACAGGGGGGTTCCTACGAGCAGTACTTC. As protein: CASSVGQGGSYEQYF. Together with reference TRBV5-1 and TRBJ2-7, the CDR3 gives the full variable domain: KAGVTQTPRYLIKTRGQQVTLSCSPISGHRSVSWYQQTPGQGLQFLFEYFSETQRNKGNFPGRFSGRQFSNSRSEMNVSTLELGDSALYLCASSVGQGGSYEQYFGPGTRLTVT.

The chain couples TRBV4-1 to TRBJ2-5; 13 bases are shared with TRBD2. The germline V gene encodes CDR1 MGHRA and CDR2 YSYEKL. The CDR3 extends over 16 amino acids. Trimming removed 5 bases from V and 4 bases from J; junction bases left unmatched: 7. In DNA, the CDR3 is TGCGCCAGCAGCGACGGGACTAGCGGGATCGGAGAGACCCAGTACTTC. It encodes CASSDGTSGIGETQYF.

The chain recombines TRBV9 with TRBJ1-6, with 7 positions matching TRBD1. With 0 bases clipped from V and 9 bases from J, the junction kept 9 bases outside the gene matches. Germline CDR1 is SGDLS and CDR2 is YYNGEE. The CDR3 length is 16 residues. Here the CDR3 DNA reads TGTGCCAGCAGCGTAGGTATTGCAGGGGGAGGTTCACCCCTCCACTTT. Translated, it gives CASSVGIAGGGSPLHF.

The genes are TRBV28 and TRBJ2-1; 13 bases line up with TRBD2. The CDR3 is 16 amino acids. The germline V gene has CDR1 MDHEN and CDR2 SYDVKM. V lost 4 bases to trimming and J lost 4 bases; unmatched junction nucleotides: 4. The CDR3 sequence: CASSSPGLAGYNEQFF. The DNA of the CDR3 is TGTGCCAGCAGTTCGCCGGGACTAGCGGGGTACAATGAGCAGTTCTTC.

This chain links TRBV6-5 with TRBJ1-1, with a possible D match to TRBD1 (5 bases). The V and J ends lost 7 bases and 1 base respectively, with 13 bases between them. The CDR3 has 14 residues. Germline assignment: CDR1 MNHEY and CDR2 SVGAGI. CDR3 sequence: CASTFEDKNTEAFF. The CDR3 coding sequence is TGTGCCAGCACCTTCGAGGACAAGAACACTGAAGCTTTCTTT.

The J gene is TRBJ1-1, the V gene TRBV12-5; TRBD1 matches at 7 bases. Germline V gives CDR1 LGHNT, CDR2 FRNRAP. The CDR3 consists of 18 residues. The junction had 11 bases not matched to a gene; V was cut back by 1 base and J by 0 bases. CDR3 amino acids: CASGLGYNRGRMNTEAFF. In DNA form, the CDR3 reads TGTGCTAGTGGTTTGGGTTATAACAGGGGAAGAATGAACACTGAAGCTTTCTTT.

J is TRBJ2-7 and V is TRBV27; D remains unclear. There are 14 residues in the CDR3. CDR1 and CDR2 (germline): MNHEY, SMNVEV (reference sequence). With 4 bases removed from V and 3 bases from J, the gap between germline ends came to 13 bases. The CDR3, as DNA: TGTGCCAGCAGTTCCTCCGCCAGTCTCTACGAGCAGTACTTC. Protein sequence: CASSSSASLYEQYF.

CDR3 region: CASSQGQGKPDTQYF. CDR3 nucleotide sequence: TGTGCCAGCTCACAGGGACAAGGGAAACCAGATACGCAGTATTTT. The V call is TRBV18, the J call TRBJ2-3, with D possibly matching TRBD1 (6 bases). The CDR3 totals 15 residues. The V gene lost 4 bases and the J gene lost 4 bases, with 15 bases spanning the gap. From germline, CDR1 is KGHSH and CDR2 LQKENI.

The J gene is TRBJ2-1, the V gene TRBV15; 8 bases are a match to TRBD1. The CDR3 is made up of 15 amino acids. V was pared by 9 bases and J by 2 bases, with 9 bases of the junction left unmatched. CDR1 is LNHNV and CDR2 is YYDKDF in the germline V gene (reference sequence). CDR3 coding DNA: TGTGCCACGCAACCACGGACAGGGCCCTACAATGAGCAGTTCTTC. The encoded protein is CATQPRTGPYNEQFF.

Details on this clone: The sample carries other DNA sequences with the same CDR3. The rearrangement links TRBV5-1 to TRBJ2-1; the D gene is possibly TRBD1 (5 bases). Deletions cut 4 bases from V and 6 bases from J, with 11 bases between. The CDR3 runs 13 residues. Germline-derived CDR1 and CDR2 are SGHRS and YFSETQ. CDR3 region: CASSRDSGNEQFF. The CDR3 nucleotides read TGCGCCAGCAGCCGAGACAGTGGCAATGAGCAGTTCTTC.

The chain has TRBV2 and TRBJ2-3, with TRBD1 matching 9 bases. The V gene end was trimmed by 3 bases and the J gene end by 6 bases; junction bases not matched to a gene: 7. Germline V lookup: CDR1 SNHLY, CDR2 FYNNEI. The CDR3 is made up of 15 amino acids. Here the CDR3 DNA reads TGTGCCAGCAGTGAGGGGGAGGACAGGGGTGATACGCAGTATTTT. Its translation is CASSEGEDRGDTQYF. Together with reference TRBV2 and TRBJ2-3, the CDR3 gives the full variable domain: EPEVTQTPSHQVTQMGQEVILRCVPISNHLYFYWYRQILGQKVEFLVSFYNNEISEKSEIFDDQFSVERPDGSNFTLKIRSTKLEDSAMYFCASSEGEDRGDTQYFGPGTRLTVL.

The chain recombines TRBV9 with TRBJ1-1; 7 bases map to TRBD1. The V segment lost 4 bases and the J segment 0 bases; nucleotides outside the gene matches: 12. The CDR3 contains 17 residues. Germline CDR1 is SGDLS and CDR2 is YYNGEE. CDR3 nucleotide sequence: TGTGCCAGCAGCCGAGGGCAGACGCAGGGGGTGAACACTGAAGCTTTCTTT. Its protein product is CASSRGQTQGVNTEAFF.

The chain couples TRBV4-1 to TRBJ1-5; no definite D call. Germline V gene data show CDR1 as MGHRA and CDR2 as YSYEKL. The CDR3 consists of 15 residues. V was clipped by 0 bases and J by 3 bases, with 9 bases between them. The CDR3 nucleotides read TGCGCCAGCAGCCAAGAAGAGGCTTTCAATCAGCCCCAGCATTTT. Translation: CASSQEEAFNQPQHF.

V is TRBV5-6 and J is TRBJ2-2; 7 bases map to TRBD1. V gave up 4 bases and J gave up 4 bases; unmatched junction bases: 7. The CDR3 totals 15 residues. CDR1 is SGHDT, CDR2 YYEEEE, per germline. CDR3 residues: CASSGDRASTGELFF. CDR3 DNA: TGTGCCAGCAGCGGTGACAGGGCGAGCACCGGGGAGCTGTTTTTT.